The rows below give T cell receptor beta chains drawn from one sample of a study of blood T cells in healthy people across ages. TCRdb reanalysed the 5' RACE reads using MiXCR and keeps one entry per CDR3 protein. The sample has roughly 730,000 distinct CDR3 sequences, 45% to 70% seen once. Sequencing was done on a sample of blood. The receptor source for this set is a man aged 35 to 55 in good health. The CDR3 runs from the conserved cysteine through the conserved F or W. A D gene is named only where the DNA matches it firmly. Expanded clones are given a class, and other clones once, few, many or no size at all.

J,V,size,D,CDR3,DNA
TRBJ1-2,TRBV20-1,-,-,CSARETDSLGYTF,TGCAGTGCTAGAGAGACCGACAGTTTAGGCTACACCTTC
TRBJ2-5,TRBV12-5,-,TRBD2,CASGLELAGARDAQYF,TGTGCTAGTGGTTTGGAACTAGCGGGGGCTCGGGATGCCCAGTACTTC
TRBJ2-3,TRBV12-5,-,-,CASGLRVTDTQYF,TGTGCTAGTGGTCTCAGGGTGACAGATACGCAGTATTTT
TRBJ2-1,TRBV5-1,once,TRBD2,CASSSEGLAGVNEQFF,TGCGCCAGCAGCTCCGAGGGACTAGCGGGAGTGAATGAGCAGTTCTTC
TRBJ2-1,TRBV7-2,-,-,CASSSPGGRYNEQFF,TGTGCCAGCAGCTCCCCCGGGGGGCGGTACAATGAGCAGTTCTTC
TRBJ1-5,TRBV24-1,-,TRBD1,CATSVLDRGNQPQHF,TGTGCCACCAGTGTCTTGGACAGGGGAAATCAGCCCCAGCATTTT
TRBJ1-2,TRBV3-1,-,TRBD1,CASSPQQGIGYTF,TGTGCCAGCAGCCCCCAACAGGGGATAGGCTACACCTTC
TRBJ2-3,TRBV6-2/TRBV6-3,-,-,CASRKSGTDTQYF,TGTGCCAGCCGAAAGTCGGGCACAGATACGCAGTATTTT
TRBJ2-5,TRBV20-1,once,TRBD1,CSAEETGGMETQYF,TGCAGTGCAGAGGAGACAGGGGGCATGGAGACCCAGTACTTC
TRBJ1-2,TRBV15,-,-,CATSRVAFNYGYTF,TGTGCCACCAGCAGAGTTGCGTTCAACTATGGCTACACCTTC
TRBJ2-1,TRBV7-3,-,-,CASSNRGGVEEQFF,TGTGCCAGCAGCAATAGAGGGGGGGTTGAAGAGCAGTTCTTC
TRBJ1-5,TRBV5-1,few,-,CASSPFDGNQPQHF,TGCGCCAGCAGCCCATTCGACGGGAATCAGCCCCAGCATTTT